This is a list of T cell receptor beta chains from one sample in a study of T cells in pancreatic ductal adenocarcinoma. Repertoires were generated with immunoSEQ multiplex PCR, while TCRdb's copy carries only in-frame clones and drops some. This sample yields approximately 16,000 clones, of which about 93% are seen a single time; approximately 17% belongs to the top ten. Sequencing was carried out using PBMCs. The receptors come from a human donor with pancreatic ductal adenocarcinoma. Each CDR3 is given with its conserved first and last residue. Each record gives: V gene, J gene, D gene, clone size, CDR3 DNA, CDR3 protein. The D gene is left open where the match is weak. A row's size may be missing; if present it is once, few, many or a size class.

V gene: TRBV19; J gene: TRBJ1-1; D gene: -; clone size: -; CDR3 DNA: TGTGCCAGTAGTATAGCCCCCAGGGCCGGGACTGAAGCTTTCTTT; CDR3 protein: CASSIAPRAGTEAFF
V gene: TRBV5-1; J gene: TRBJ2-1; D gene: -; clone size: -; CDR3 DNA: TGCGCCAGCAGCTTGGCCACGAGGGCTGAGCAGTTCTTC; CDR3 protein: CASSLATRAEQFF
V gene: TRBV5-4; J gene: TRBJ2-2; D gene: TRBD2; clone size: -; CDR3 DNA: TGTGCCAGCAGCCCTCCGGGACTAGCGGGAGGATTGAACACCGGGGAGCTGTTTTTT; CDR3 protein: CASSPPGLAGGLNTGELFF
V gene: TRBV4-3; J gene: TRBJ2-6; D gene: TRBD1; clone size: -; CDR3 DNA: TGCGCCAGCAGCCAATTAGGGACAGGGCCTGGGGCCAACGTCCTGACTTTC; CDR3 protein: CASSQLGTGPGANVLTF
V gene: TRBV18; J gene: TRBJ2-7; D gene: TRBD1; clone size: -; CDR3 DNA: TGTGCCAGCTCACCAATTGGACAGGGAGGAGTCCTAAGTGGAGAGCAGTACTTC; CDR3 protein: CASSPIGQGGVLSGEQYF
V gene: TRBV7-2; J gene: TRBJ1-6; D gene: -; clone size: -; CDR3 DNA: TGTGCCAGCAGCCCTCCCGGGTTCAGGAATTCACCCCTCCACTTT; CDR3 protein: CASSPPGFRNSPLHF
V gene: TRBV11-3; J gene: TRBJ2-1; D gene: -; clone size: few; CDR3 DNA: TGTGCCAGCAGCTTAGACGGCTACAATGAGCAGTTCTTC; CDR3 protein: CASSLDGYNEQFF
V gene: TRBV19; J gene: TRBJ2-1; D gene: -; clone size: -; CDR3 DNA: TGTGCCAGCATAAATCCGGGAAGCTCCTACAATGAGCAGTTCTTC; CDR3 protein: CASINPGSSYNEQFF
V gene: TRBV5-6; J gene: TRBJ2-7; D gene: TRBD2; clone size: -; CDR3 DNA: TGTGCCAGCAGCTTGGCGGGACTAGCGGGGGCCCCATCCTACGAGCAGTACTTC; CDR3 protein: CASSLAGLAGAPSYEQYF
V gene: TRBV5-1; J gene: TRBJ2-3; D gene: TRBD1; clone size: -; CDR3 DNA: TGCGCCAGCAGCTTGGTGGGACAGGGAATGACAGATACGCAGTATTTT; CDR3 protein: CASSLVGQGMTDTQYF
V gene: TRBV18; J gene: TRBJ1-2; D gene: TRBD1; clone size: -; CDR3 DNA: TGTGCCAGCTCACCATTCGGGACAGGGGGAGTCGGCTACACCTTC; CDR3 protein: CASSPFGTGGVGYTF
V gene: TRBV21-1; J gene: TRBJ2-5; D gene: -; clone size: -; CDR3 DNA: TGTGCCAGCAGCAAAGCGGGCAGGGGGCGAGAGACCCAGTACTTC; CDR3 protein: CASSKAGRGRETQYF
V gene: TRBV5-4; J gene: TRBJ2-7; D gene: -; clone size: -; CDR3 DNA: TGTGCCAGCAGCACAGCGGGGACACTAATTTACGAGCAGTACTTC; CDR3 protein: CASSTAGTLIYEQYF
V gene: TRBV4-2; J gene: TRBJ2-3; D gene: -; clone size: -; CDR3 DNA: TGTGCCAGCAGCCAAGATCCAAACTCCTTCTCTACGCAGTATTTT; CDR3 protein: CASSQDPNSFSTQYF
V gene: TRBV5-1; J gene: TRBJ2-1; D gene: TRBD2; clone size: once; CDR3 DNA: TGCGCCAGCAGGCAAACACCGGGGGTAGCGGGGATCTACAATGAGCAGTTCTTC; CDR3 protein: CASRQTPGVAGIYNEQFF
V gene: TRBV30; J gene: TRBJ1-2; D gene: TRBD1; clone size: -; CDR3 DNA: TGTGCCTGGAGTGTGTCAGGGGGAAACTATGGCTACACCTTC; CDR3 protein: CAWSVSGGNYGYTF
V gene: TRBV6-6; J gene: TRBJ1-5; D gene: -; clone size: -; CDR3 DNA: TGTGCCAGCAGACCGGGACATGCAAGCAATCAGCCCCAGCATTTT; CDR3 protein: CASRPGHASNQPQHF
V gene: TRBV7-2; J gene: TRBJ1-2; D gene: -; clone size: -; CDR3 DNA: TGTGCCAGCAGCTTAGTTGCCGGAGTTCTATCTAACTATGGCTACACCTTC; CDR3 protein: CASSLVAGVLSNYGYTF
V gene: TRBV19; J gene: TRBJ1-1; D gene: -; clone size: -; CDR3 DNA: TGTGCCAGTAGGGGCCAGGGCATGAACACTGAAGCTTTCTTT; CDR3 protein: CASRGQGMNTEAFF
V gene: TRBV6-4; J gene: TRBJ1-2; D gene: -; clone size: -; CDR3 DNA: TGTGCCAGCAGAGGAAAGGGGCGCGGTGAAAATGGCTACACCTTC; CDR3 protein: CASRGKGRGENGYTF
V gene: TRBV28; J gene: TRBJ1-2; D gene: -; clone size: -; CDR3 DNA: TGTGCCAGCAGTTTCAGTTCCGGTAACTACTATGGCTACACCTTC; CDR3 protein: CASSFSSGNYYGYTF
V gene: TRBV10-3; J gene: TRBJ1-1; D gene: TRBD1; clone size: -; CDR3 DNA: TGTGCCATCAGTGAGTCCCTGACAGGGGGCGTCACTGAAGCTTTCTTT; CDR3 protein: CAISESLTGGVTEAFF
V gene: TRBV27; J gene: TRBJ2-1; D gene: TRBD2; clone size: -; CDR3 DNA: TGTGCCAGCAGTTTATCGGGACTAGCGGCTCTTCTCCCCTACAATGAGCAGTTCTTC; CDR3 protein: CASSLSGLAALLPYNEQFF
V gene: TRBV30; J gene: TRBJ1-2; D gene: TRBD1; clone size: -; CDR3 DNA: TGTGCCTGGAGTGTACAGGGGATGGGGAACTATGGCTACACCTTC; CDR3 protein: CAWSVQGMGNYGYTF
V gene: TRBV5-4; J gene: TRBJ1-2; D gene: TRBD1; clone size: -; CDR3 DNA: TGTGCCAGCAGCTTGCTGACAGGGGCGAGGGGGGGCTACACCTTC; CDR3 protein: CASSLLTGARGGYTF
V gene: TRBV4-2; J gene: TRBJ1-3; D gene: TRBD1; clone size: -; CDR3 DNA: TGTGCCAGCAGCCAAGATTCCCAGGGGGATACTGGAAACACCATATATTTT; CDR3 protein: CASSQDSQGDTGNTIYF
V gene: TRBV14; J gene: TRBJ1-1; D gene: -; clone size: -; CDR3 DNA: TGTGCCAGCAGCCAAGACATCGCCTTGAACACTGAAGCTTTCTTT; CDR3 protein: CASSQDIALNTEAFF
V gene: TRBV30; J gene: TRBJ2-5; D gene: TRBD1; clone size: -; CDR3 DNA: TGTGCCTGGAGGCGGGACAGGGGCGGAGAGACCCAGTACTTC; CDR3 protein: CAWRRDRGGETQYF
V gene: TRBV27; J gene: TRBJ1-1; D gene: -; clone size: -; CDR3 DNA: TGTGCCAGCAGGACATTGTGGGGAGGAACTGAAGCTTTCTTT; CDR3 protein: CASRTLWGGTEAFF
V gene: TRBV11-3; J gene: TRBJ1-2; D gene: -; clone size: -; CDR3 DNA: TGTGCCAGCAGCAGTATCCGGGACATTATTAACTATGGCTACACCTTC; CDR3 protein: CASSSIRDIINYGYTF
V gene: TRBV16; J gene: TRBJ1-6; D gene: -; clone size: -; CDR3 DNA: TGTGCCAGCAGCCAATGGGGGCAAGGGAGCTCCTATAATTCACCCCTCCACTTT; CDR3 protein: CASSQWGQGSSYNSPLHF
V gene: TRBV9; J gene: TRBJ2-5; D gene: -; clone size: -; CDR3 DNA: TGTGCCAGCAGCGCCCAAGGGGGTTGGGGGGTGGAGACCCAGTACTTC; CDR3 protein: CASSAQGGWGVETQYF
V gene: TRBV5-6; J gene: TRBJ1-1; D gene: -; clone size: -; CDR3 DNA: TGTGCCAGCAGCTTGGGTCCGGGCACTGAAGCTTTCTTT; CDR3 protein: CASSLGPGTEAFF
V gene: TRBV7-9; J gene: TRBJ2-5; D gene: TRBD2; clone size: -; CDR3 DNA: TGTGCCAGCAGCCGGGGGGAGTCTCTGTACTTC; CDR3 protein: CASSRGESLYF
V gene: TRBV7-9; J gene: TRBJ2-1; D gene: -; clone size: -; CDR3 DNA: TGTGCCAGCAGCTTGAACAACAATGAGCAGTTCTTC; CDR3 protein: CASSLNNNEQFF
V gene: TRBV28; J gene: TRBJ2-6; D gene: -; clone size: -; CDR3 DNA: TGTGCCAGCAGTTTAGCGTCGAGGGGGGCGGCCGGGGCCAACGTCCTGACTTTC; CDR3 protein: CASSLASRGAAGANVLTF